This paragraph reports one TCR beta chain. This record belongs to a study of cytomegalovirus exposure and HLA in healthy donors. In the study overall: The Caucasian-associated ancestry cluster contained 75% to 85% of the 300 to 450 genotyped donors.

Researchers ran the PCR with 60 Vbeta and 13 Jbeta primers. TCRdb keeps only in-frame clones here, not all; method: immunoSEQ multiplex PCR. The sample holds about 77,000 clones, about 84% seen once. Sample: PBMCs. The source is a man in his forties in good health and CMV-seronegative.

CDR3 sequence reads: CASSIRTEGNYGYTF. The CDR3, as DNA: TGTGCCAGCAGTATCCGGACAGAGGGGAACTATGGCTACACCTTC. The V and J genes are TRBV6-1 and TRBJ1-2; D is possibly TRBD1 (6 bases). This CDR3 comprises 15 residues. With 5 bases removed from V and 2 bases from J, the gap between germline ends came to 15 bases. The germline gives CDR1 MNHNS, CDR2 SASEGT.